This is a list of T cell receptor beta chains from one sample in a study of blood T cell repertoires in COVID-19. Sequencing was performed with immunoSEQ multiplex PCR; in TCRdb, only in-frame clones are kept and a portion is missing. The sample contains 95,000 to 150,000 clones, around 87% of which appear only once. The specimen was peripheral blood. The source of these receptors is a man in his 70s with active or convalescent COVID-19. CDR3s include the opening cysteine and the closing phenylalanine or tryptophan. A D gene is named only where the DNA matches it firmly. Not every row has a clone size; where given, it reads once, few, many or a size class.

cdr3_length	d_call	clone_size	v_call	j_call	cdr3_aa	cdr3_nt
15	NA	NA	TRBV7-9	TRBJ2-7	CASSLPSSETYEQYF	TGTGCCAGCAGCTTACCCTCTAGCGAGACCTACGAGCAGTACTTC
16	NA	once	TRBV6-1	TRBJ1-5	CASSDRTGVGNQPQHF	TGTGCCAGCAGTGACCGAACGGGAGTGGGCAATCAGCCCCAGCATTTT
15	TRBD1	NA	TRBV5-4	TRBJ1-2	CASSKPTGANYGYTF	TGTGCCAGCAGCAAACCGACAGGGGCTAACTATGGCTACACCTTC
15	NA	NA	TRBV6-1	TRBJ2-3	CASSEQYSSADTQYF	TGTGCCAGCAGTGAGCAGTACAGCTCAGCAGATACGCAGTATTTT
15	TRBD2	NA	TRBV5-1	TRBJ2-3	CASSLPGGSTDTQYF	TGCGCCAGCAGCTTGCCGGGGGGGAGCACAGATACGCAGTATTTT
16	TRBD2	NA	TRBV7-2	TRBJ2-7	CASSSPGSSGKHEQYF	TGTGCCAGCAGCTCCCCGGGGAGTAGCGGGAAGCACGAGCAGTACTTC
17	NA	NA	TRBV7-7	TRBJ1-5	CASSLAQDGHRNQPQHF	TGTGCTAGCAGCTTAGCACAGGACGGTCATCGCAATCAGCCCCAGCATTTT
15	TRBD1	NA	TRBV19	TRBJ2-7	CASSIGDRGPYEQYF	TGTGCCAGTAGTATCGGTGACAGGGGGCCGTACGAGCAGTACTTC
14	NA	NA	TRBV7-9	TRBJ1-2	CASSLSGSHYGYTF	TGTGCCAGCAGCTTATCGGGTAGCCACTATGGCTACACCTTC
15	NA	NA	TRBV3-1/TRBV3-2	TRBJ2-5	CASSPSGTEKETQYF	TGTGCCAGCAGCCCTTCCGGGACTGAAAAAGAGACCCAGTACTTC
18	NA	NA	TRBV27	TRBJ2-1	CASRDQGSTRLSYNEQFF	TGTGCCAGCAGGGACCAGGGGTCCACAAGGCTCTCCTACAATGAGCAGTTCTTC